The 31 T cell receptor beta chains reported below all come from one sample, sequenced in a study of T-cell reconstitution after alpha-beta-depleted transplantation in children. TCRbeta library preparation incorporated unique molecular identifiers. From the PCR reads, TCRdb called clonotypes with MiXCR, one entry per CDR3 protein. This repertoire shows about 440,000 distinct CDR3 sequences, approximately 42% found once; its top ten account for roughly a quarter. This sample comprised PBMCs, obtained before TCRalphabeta/CD19-depleted stem cell transplant. These receptors all come from a girl aged 2 to 10 with aplastic anemia, due to receive a stem cell transplant.

This clonotype was detected a few times. The rearrangement uses TRBV7-9 and TRBJ2-7; perhaps TRBD2 as D (6 bases). The CDR3 extends over 13 amino acids. The V end lost 1 base, the J end lost 7 bases, and 11 bases lay between the germline ends. Germline values: CDR1 SEHNR, CDR2 FQNEAQ (reference sequence). The CDR3 nucleotides are TGTGCCAGCAGCTTAGAGGACTACCGGGAGCAGTACTTC. This codes for CASSLEDYREQYF.

The chain recombines TRBV20-1 with TRBJ2-3; 8 nucleotides align to TRBD2. With 5 bases clipped from V and 3 bases from J, the junction kept 7 bases outside the gene matches. The germline V gene encodes CDR1 DFQATT and CDR2 SNEGSKA (reference sequence). The CDR3 runs 14 residues. CDR3 sequence: CSAREGLLTDTQYF. The CDR3 nucleotides read TGCAGTGCTCGGGAGGGCCTCTTGACAGATACGCAGTATTTT.

This sequence joins TRBV7-9 and TRBJ2-7, with 8 bases fitting TRBD1. Trimming at V came to 4 bases and at J to 2 bases, leaving 7 bases not matched to a gene. Germline V gene lookup returns CDR1 SEHNR and CDR2 FQNEAQ (reference sequence). This CDR3 region has 15 residues. In DNA, the CDR3 is TGTGCCAGCAGCTCACTCGACAGGGGCCCCTACGAGCAGTACTTC. It codes for CASSSLDRGPYEQYF.

This clonotype was detected ten times or more. The chain employs TRBV20-1 and TRBJ1-1; D unresolved. This CDR3 spans 16 amino acids. Trimming stripped 0 bases from V and 1 base from J, with 15 bases between. Germline CDR1 is DFQATT and CDR2 is SNEGSKA (reference sequence). CDR3 DNA sequence: TGCAGTGCTAGAGATGGAGGCAGGTGGTGGAACACTGAAGCTTTCTTT. Its translation: CSARDGGRWWNTEAFF.

The J gene is TRBJ2-1, the V gene TRBV12-3 or TRBV12-4; D might be TRBD2 (5 bases). The V and J ends lost 8 bases and 4 bases respectively, with 15 bases between them. CDR3 length: 14 amino acids. The CDR3 sequence is CASLKDGVYNEQFF. The CDR3 DNA is TGTGCCAGCCTCAAAGACGGGGTTTACAATGAGCAGTTCTTC.

The table lists this clonotype with a few counts. CDR3 bases: TGTGCCAGCAGCTTGGGGACTAGCGGGAGATCTGAGCAGTTCTTC. Protein sequence: CASSLGTSGRSEQFF. The V and J genes are TRBV11-2 and TRBJ2-1, with 14 positions matching TRBD2. Germline V gene data show CDR1 as SGHAT and CDR2 as FQNNGV. This CDR3 region has 15 residues. V trimming: 3 bases; J trimming: 9 bases; junction bases outside the gene matches: 4. Based on the CDR3 plus reference TRBV11-2 and TRBJ2-1, the full variable domain is EAGVAQSPRYKIIEKRQSVAFWCNPISGHATLYWYQQILGQGPKLLIQFQNNGVVDDSQLPKDRFSAERLKGVDSTLKIQPAKLEDSAVYLCASSLGTSGRSEQFFGPGTRLTVL.

The chain employs TRBV20-1 and TRBJ2-1; D assignment may be TRBD1 or TRBD2 (6 bases each). This CDR3 comprises 14 residues. CDR1 is DFQATT, CDR2 SNEGSKA, per germline (reference sequence). V lost 3 bases to trimming and J lost 4 bases, with 13 bases between them. CDR3 DNA: TGCAGTGCTAGGGCCGGGGGCGCATACAATGAGCAGTTCTTC. This gives the protein CSARAGGAYNEQFF.

This clonotype has just a few counts. The CDR3 reads CASSLDRGRRTGELFF. The CDR3 DNA reads TGTGCCAGCAGCTTGGACAGGGGGCGCCGGACCGGGGAGCTGTTTTTT. The chain joins TRBV5-6 to TRBJ2-2; TRBD1 matches at 9 bases. The trim removed 0 bases at V and 5 bases at J, leaving 5 bases unmatched. This CDR3 spans 16 amino acids. Per germline, CDR1 SGHDT and CDR2 YYEEEE.

This clonotype was detected a few times. The V call is TRBV28, the J call TRBJ2-3, with 9 bases fitting TRBD1. CDR1 and CDR2 from the germline V gene are MDHEN and SYDVKM. The CDR3 length is 16 residues. The junction had 11 bases not matched to a gene; V was cut back by 5 bases and J by 5 bases. In DNA, the CDR3 is TGTGCCAGCAGTCCCTGGACAGGGGCCCGGGGAGATACGCAGTATTTT. Translation: CASSPWTGARGDTQYF.

This clonotype was observed a few times. The rearrangement links TRBV12-3 or TRBV12-4 to TRBJ2-3, with D possibly TRBD2 on 5 matching bases. The CDR3 has 13 amino acids. V lost 5 bases, J lost 2 bases, and 8 bases lay in between. CDR3 amino acids: CASSERDTDTQYF. The CDR3 nucleotides are TGTGCCAGCAGTGAACGGGACACAGATACGCAGTATTTT.

The V gene is TRBV5-6, the J gene TRBJ2-1; 7 nucleotides agree with TRBD2. This CDR3 is built from 17 residues. The ends lost 7 bases at V and 7 bases at J; junction bases unmatched: 20. Germline-derived CDR1 and CDR2 are SGHDT and YYEEEE. Here the CDR3 DNA reads TGTGCCAGCGGCGACCGGGGGGAGTGGTCACCTCGAAATGAGCAGTTCTTC. This sequence encodes CASGDRGEWSPRNEQFF.

This clonotype was detected many times. The chain combines TRBV9 with TRBJ2-5; possibly TRBD2 for D (5 bases). Germline V CDR1 and CDR2: SGDLS, YYNGEE. The CDR3 covers 13 residues. Trimming removed 1 base at V and 5 bases at J, with 9 bases between. DNA of the CDR3: TGTGCCAGCAGCGTAAGGTCGGGGGAGACCCAGTACTTC. Protein sequence: CASSVRSGETQYF. Filled out from reference TRBV9 and TRBJ2-5, the complete variable domain reads DSGVTQTPKHLITATGQRVTLRCSPRSGDLSVYWYQQSLDQGLQFLIQYYNGEERAKGNILERFSAQQFPDLHSELNLSSLELGDSALYFCASSVRSGETQYFGPGTRLLVL.

This clonotype has a count of ten or more. The rearrangement uses TRBV7-2 and TRBJ2-1; the match to TRBD1 covers 7 bases. This CDR3 spans 16 amino acids. V lost 5 bases, J lost 8 bases, and 15 bases stayed unmatched. Germline CDR1 is SGHTA and CDR2 is FQGNSA. The CDR3 DNA reads as TGTGCCAGCAGCCCCTCAGTAGGGGGCTATTGGGATGAGCAGTTCTTC. Amino acids: CASSPSVGGYWDEQFF.

This clonotype was counted a few times. The chain links TRBV9 to TRBJ2-2, with D perhaps matching TRBD1 (6 bases). Between the trimmed V and J ends, which lost 0 bases and 5 bases, there was a span of 11 bases. The CDR3 runs to 15 residues. Germline V gives CDR1 SGDLS, CDR2 YYNGEE. CDR3 in DNA: TGTGCCAGCAGCGTAGTATCAGGGGCGACCGGGGAGCTGTTTTTT. It encodes CASSVVSGATGELFF.

The chain joins TRBV15 to TRBJ2-7; D gene uncertain. V was cut by 0 bases and J by 2 bases, with 11 bases left in between. This CDR3 is 15 amino acids long. Germline V gene sequence: CDR1 LNHNV, CDR2 YYDKDF (reference sequence). The CDR3 loop reads CATSRDHGITYEQYF. The CDR3 nucleotides are TGTGCCACCAGCAGAGATCATGGCATCACCTACGAGCAGTACTTC.

V is TRBV6-5 and J is TRBJ2-3; no reliable D call. CDR1 and CDR2 from the germline V gene are MNHEY and SVGAGI. Trimming took off 7 bases at V and 5 bases at J, with 7 bases between the two ends. CDR3 length equals 11 residues. DNA for the CDR3: TGTGCCAGCATGGGCGGAGATACGCAGTATTTT. This sequence encodes CASMGGDTQYF.

This chain links TRBV5-1 with TRBJ2-2; D uncertain. This CDR3 is 14 amino acids long. CDR1 is SGHRS and CDR2 is YFSETQ in the germline V gene. V lost 5 bases, J lost 5 bases, and 13 bases lay in between. CDR3 DNA sequence: TGCGCCAGCAGTCCGGACGCCTGGACCGGGGAGCTGTTTTTT. It specifies CASSPDAWTGELFF.

J is TRBJ1-5 and V is TRBV28; D uncertain. The germline V gene encodes CDR1 MDHEN and CDR2 SYDVKM. V was trimmed by 7 bases and J by 3 bases, leaving 16 bases between them. This CDR3 contains 15 residues. This chain's CDR3 is CASTQGGGNNQPQHF. Here the CDR3 DNA reads TGTGCCAGCACCCAAGGTGGAGGGAACAATCAGCCCCAGCATTTT.

This chain connects TRBV20-1 to TRBJ2-2; 7 bases line up with TRBD1. The CDR3 is made up of 13 amino acids. V lost 8 bases to trimming and J lost 3 bases; unmatched junction nucleotides: 6. From germline, CDR1 is DFQATT and CDR2 SNEGSKA (reference sequence). The CDR3 region has the DNA TGCAGTCCTTGGGACAGATACACCGGGGAGCTGTTTTTT. It yields the protein CSPWDRYTGELFF.

This clonotype was seen repeatedly, ten times or more. The CDR3, as DNA: TGTGCCAGCTCACCACCCACCAGGCAAGAGACCCAGTACTTC. This encodes CASSPPTRQETQYF. V and J are TRBV18 and TRBJ2-5; no firm D call. V dropped 0 bases and J dropped 2 bases, with 7 bases sitting between them. CDR1 and CDR2 from the germline V gene are KGHSH and LQKENI. The CDR3 contains 14 residues.

This clonotype was observed a handful of times. The chain is built from TRBV2 and TRBJ2-5; 13 bases align to TRBD2. V lost 2 bases to trimming and J lost 4 bases; unmatched junction nucleotides: 4. This CDR3 is built from 16 residues. Per germline, CDR1 SNHLY and CDR2 FYNNEI. For the CDR3, the DNA is TGTGCCAGCAGTGAACCACTAGCGGGAGGGCTAGAGACCCAGTACTTC. This translates into CASSEPLAGGLETQYF.

In its sample, this clonotype was seen a few times. V gene TRBV2 combines with J gene TRBJ2-3; 12 nucleotides align to TRBD2. Unmatched junction bases numbered 4, after V lost 6 bases and J lost 3 bases. Per the germline V gene, CDR1 is SNHLY and CDR2 is FYNNEI. This CDR3 has 15 amino acids. CDR3 bases: TGTGCCAGCAGCACAACTAGCGGGAGGACAGATACGCAGTATTTT. Its protein is CASSTTSGRTDTQYF.

The V call is TRBV5-6, the J call TRBJ2-7; D is ambiguous. V lost 2 bases, J lost 0 bases, and 9 bases lay in between. The CDR3 is 14 residues long. Germline CDR1 SGHDT, CDR2 YYEEEE. CDR3 DNA sequence: TGTGCCAGCAGCTTAAGACCGAGCTCCTACGAGCAGTACTTC. Its translation: CASSLRPSSYEQYF. Together with reference TRBV5-6 and TRBJ2-7, the CDR3 gives the full variable domain: DAGVTQSPTHLIKTRGQQVTLRCSPKSGHDTVSWYQQALGQGPQFIFQYYEEEERQRGNFPDRFSGHQFPNYSSELNVNALLLGDSALYLCASSLRPSSYEQYFGPGTRLTVT.

CDR3 bases: TGTGCCAGCAGTGCGACTAGCGGGTGGGAGGGCATTCAGTACTTC. This codes for CASSATSGWEGIQYF. The chain combines TRBV6-1 with TRBJ2-4, with 10 bases fitting TRBD2. V trimming: 4 bases; J trimming: 9 bases; junction bases outside the gene matches: 9. The CDR3 contains 15 residues. CDR1 is MNHNS and CDR2 is SASEGT in the germline V gene.

There are a few counts of this clonotype. The chain uses TRBV6-6 and TRBJ2-7; perhaps TRBD1 as D (6 bases). This CDR3 contains 13 residues. Germline CDR1 reads MNHNY; CDR2 reads SVGAGI (reference sequence). Trimming left V 0 bases short and J 13 bases short, with 16 bases between. The DNA of the CDR3 is TGTGCCAGCAGTTACTCGAGCAGCAGGGGAATTTACTTC. It yields the protein CASSYSSSRGIYF.

Only a few counts were recorded for this clonotype. The chain employs TRBV5-1 and TRBJ2-3; D not resolved. Trimming stripped 0 bases from V and 2 bases from J, with 7 bases between. CDR3 length: 14 residues. Germline loops: CDR1 SGHRS, CDR2 YFSETQ. CDR3 protein: CASSLEADTDTQYF. The CDR3 bases are TGCGCCAGCAGCTTGGAGGCCGACACAGATACGCAGTATTTT.

The chain combines TRBV11-2 with TRBJ2-1; no clear D. The V gene's germline CDR1 is SGHAT and CDR2 FQNNGV. The CDR3 is 16 amino acids. The V gene lost 0 bases and the J gene lost 0 bases, with 9 bases spanning the gap. As DNA, the CDR3 is TGTGCCAGCAGCTTAGAATACAGCGACTCCTACAATGAGCAGTTCTTC. Amino acid sequence: CASSLEYSDSYNEQFF.

This clonotype was observed many times. V is TRBV7-2 and J is TRBJ1-1; 8 bases agree with TRBD1. V lost 5 bases and J lost 1; bases outside the gene matches: 6. The CDR3 consists of 15 residues. In germline, CDR1 is SGHTA, CDR2 FQGNSA. The CDR3 DNA reads TGTGCCAGCAGCGCCGGACAGGGCGCGAACACTGAAGCTTTCTTT. Protein sequence: CASSAGQGANTEAFF.

The chain joins TRBV9 to TRBJ1-2; D not certain. This CDR3 contains 13 residues. Germline V lookup: CDR1 SGDLS, CDR2 YYNGEE. V was clipped by 4 bases and J by 3 bases, with 10 bases between them. This CDR3 reads CASSLASDYGYTF. CDR3 coding DNA: TGTGCCAGCAGCCTCGCATCGGACTATGGCTACACCTTC. The variable domain in full, with the rest retrieved from reference TRBV9 and TRBJ1-2, is DSGVTQTPKHLITATGQRVTLRCSPRSGDLSVYWYQQSLDQGLQFLIQYYNGEERAKGNILERFSAQQFPDLHSELNLSSLELGDSALYFCASSLASDYGYTFGSGTRLTVV.

This clonotype came up a few times. The CDR3 loop reads CASSLDAGFEAFF. CDR3 in DNA: TGCGCCAGCAGCTTGGATGCAGGGTTTGAAGCTTTCTTT. The chain has TRBV5-1 and TRBJ1-1, with D perhaps TRBD1 (5 bases). The CDR3 totals 13 residues. CDR1 and CDR2 from the germline V gene are SGHRS and YFSETQ. V was clipped by 0 bases and J by 7 bases, with 10 bases between them.

The chain couples TRBV12-3 or TRBV12-4 to TRBJ2-3; D uncertain. V lost 4 bases and J lost 6, with 5 bases in between. The CDR3 spans 11 residues. DNA of the CDR3: TGTGCCAGCAGTTACTTGGATACGCAGTATTTT. It yields the protein CASSYLDTQYF.